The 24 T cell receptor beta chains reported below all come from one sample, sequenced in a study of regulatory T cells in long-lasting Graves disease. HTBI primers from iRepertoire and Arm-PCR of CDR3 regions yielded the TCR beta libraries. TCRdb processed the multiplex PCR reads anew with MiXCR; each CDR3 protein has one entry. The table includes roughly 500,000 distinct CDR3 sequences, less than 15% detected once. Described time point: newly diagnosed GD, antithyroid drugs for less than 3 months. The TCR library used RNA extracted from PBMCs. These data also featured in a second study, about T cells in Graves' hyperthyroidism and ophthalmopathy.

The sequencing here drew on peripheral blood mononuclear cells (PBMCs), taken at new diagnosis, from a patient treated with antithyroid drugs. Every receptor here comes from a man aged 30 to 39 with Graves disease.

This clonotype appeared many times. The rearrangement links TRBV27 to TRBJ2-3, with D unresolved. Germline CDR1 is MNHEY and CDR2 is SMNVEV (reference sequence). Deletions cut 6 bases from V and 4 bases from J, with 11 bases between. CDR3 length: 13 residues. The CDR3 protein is CASRTYDADTQYF. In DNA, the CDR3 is TGTGCCAGCAGGACGTATGACGCAGATACGCAGTATTTT.

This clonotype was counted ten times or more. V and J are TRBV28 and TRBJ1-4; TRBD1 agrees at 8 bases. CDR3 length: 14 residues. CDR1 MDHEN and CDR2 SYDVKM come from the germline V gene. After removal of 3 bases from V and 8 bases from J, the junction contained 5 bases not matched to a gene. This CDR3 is CASSLPGGNEKLFF. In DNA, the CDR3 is TGTGCCAGCAGTTTGCCAGGGGGCAACGAAAAACTGTTTTTT.

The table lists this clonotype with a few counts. The CDR3 nucleotides are TGTGCCAGCTCACTGGCCCGGGACAGGGGGGTCGAGCAGTACTTC. It is translated as CASSLARDRGVEQYF. The J gene is TRBJ2-7, the V gene TRBV18; 11 bases are shared with TRBD1. Germline CDR1 KGHSH, CDR2 LQKENI. The CDR3 contains 15 residues. V gave up 4 bases and J gave up 6 bases; unmatched junction bases: 8.

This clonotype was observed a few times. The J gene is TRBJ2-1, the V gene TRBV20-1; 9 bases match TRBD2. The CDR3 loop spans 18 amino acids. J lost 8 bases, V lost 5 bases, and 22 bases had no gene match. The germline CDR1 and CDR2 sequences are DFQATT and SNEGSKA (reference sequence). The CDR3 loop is CSAPFLAGLEFGGDEQFF. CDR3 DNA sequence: TGCAGTGCTCCCTTCCTAGCGGGATTGGAGTTCGGCGGGGATGAGCAGTTCTTC.

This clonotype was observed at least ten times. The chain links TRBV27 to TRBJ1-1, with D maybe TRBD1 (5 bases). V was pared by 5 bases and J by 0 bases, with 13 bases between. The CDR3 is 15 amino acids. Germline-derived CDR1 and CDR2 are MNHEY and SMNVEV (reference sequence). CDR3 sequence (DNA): TGTGCCAGCAGTCTCTCGACAGCCATGAACACTGAAGCTTTCTTT. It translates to CASSLSTAMNTEAFF.

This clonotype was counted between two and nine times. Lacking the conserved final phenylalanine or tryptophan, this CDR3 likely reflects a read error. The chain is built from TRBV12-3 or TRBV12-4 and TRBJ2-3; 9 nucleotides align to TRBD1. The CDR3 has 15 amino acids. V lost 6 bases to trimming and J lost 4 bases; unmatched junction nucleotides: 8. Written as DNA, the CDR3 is TGTGCCAGCAGAATCAACAGGGGGCGCGCAGATACGCAGTATTCT. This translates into CASRINRGRADTQYS.

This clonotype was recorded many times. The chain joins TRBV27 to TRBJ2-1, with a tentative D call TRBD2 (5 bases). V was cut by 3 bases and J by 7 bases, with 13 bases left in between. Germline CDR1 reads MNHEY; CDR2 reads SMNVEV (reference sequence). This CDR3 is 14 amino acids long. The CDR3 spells CASSFGARANEQFF. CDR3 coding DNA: TGTGCCAGCAGTTTCGGTGCGCGGGCAAATGAGCAGTTCTTC.

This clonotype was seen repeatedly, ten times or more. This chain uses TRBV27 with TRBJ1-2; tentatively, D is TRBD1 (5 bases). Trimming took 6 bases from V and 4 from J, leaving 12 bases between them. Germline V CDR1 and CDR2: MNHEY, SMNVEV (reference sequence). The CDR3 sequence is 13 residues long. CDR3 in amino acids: CASRQGEAYGYTF. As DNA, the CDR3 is TGTGCCAGCAGACAAGGGGAGGCCTATGGCTACACCTTC.

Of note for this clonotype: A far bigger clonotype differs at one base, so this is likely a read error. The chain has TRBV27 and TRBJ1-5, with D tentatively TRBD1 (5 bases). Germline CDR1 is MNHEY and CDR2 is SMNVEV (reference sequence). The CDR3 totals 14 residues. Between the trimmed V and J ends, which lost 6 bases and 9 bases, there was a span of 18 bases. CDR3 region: CASRVDSNWRPQHF. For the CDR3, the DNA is TGTGCCAGCAGGGTCGACAGTAACTGGAGGCCCCAGCATTTT.

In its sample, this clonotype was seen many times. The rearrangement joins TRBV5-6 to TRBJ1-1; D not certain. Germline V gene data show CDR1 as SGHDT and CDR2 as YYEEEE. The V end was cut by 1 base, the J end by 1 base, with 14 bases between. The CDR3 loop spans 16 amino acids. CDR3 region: CASSLNELTWNTEAFF. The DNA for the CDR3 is TGTGCCAGCAGCTTGAATGAGTTGACTTGGAACACTGAAGCTTTCTTT. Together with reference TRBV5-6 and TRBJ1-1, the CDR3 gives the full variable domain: DAGVTQSPTHLIKTRGQQVTLRCSPKSGHDTVSWYQQALGQGPQFIFQYYEEEERQRGNFPDRFSGHQFPNYSSELNVNALLLGDSALYLCASSLNELTWNTEAFFGQGTRLTVV.

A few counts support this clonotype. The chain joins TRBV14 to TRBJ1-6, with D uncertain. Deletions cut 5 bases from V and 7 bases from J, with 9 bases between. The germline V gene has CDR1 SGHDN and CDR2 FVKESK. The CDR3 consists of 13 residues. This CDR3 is CASSLNLNSPLHF. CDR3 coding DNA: TGTGCCAGCAGCTTAAACCTAAATTCACCCCTCCACTTT.

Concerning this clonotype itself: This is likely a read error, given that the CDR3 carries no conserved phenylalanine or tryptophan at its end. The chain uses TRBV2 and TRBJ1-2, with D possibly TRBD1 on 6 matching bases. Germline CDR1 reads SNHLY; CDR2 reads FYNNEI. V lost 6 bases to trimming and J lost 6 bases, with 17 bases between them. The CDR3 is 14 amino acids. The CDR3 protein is CASSEITGYNGYTS. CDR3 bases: TGTGCCAGCAGCGAAATTACAGGGTACAATGGCTACACCTCC.

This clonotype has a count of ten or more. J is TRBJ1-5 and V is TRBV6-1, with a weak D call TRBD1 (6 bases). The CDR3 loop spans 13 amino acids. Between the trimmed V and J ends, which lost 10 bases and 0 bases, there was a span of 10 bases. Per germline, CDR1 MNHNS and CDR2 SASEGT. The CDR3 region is CATGQTSNQPQHF. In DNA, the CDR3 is TGTGCCACTGGACAGACTAGCAATCAGCCCCAGCATTTT.

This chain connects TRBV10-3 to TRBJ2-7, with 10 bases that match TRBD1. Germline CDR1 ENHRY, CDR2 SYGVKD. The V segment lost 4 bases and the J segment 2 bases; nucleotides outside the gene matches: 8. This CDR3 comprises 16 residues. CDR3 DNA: TGTGCCATCAGTGTCTTCTTTGGACAGGGGGCCTACGAGCAGTACTTC. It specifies CAISVFFGQGAYEQYF.

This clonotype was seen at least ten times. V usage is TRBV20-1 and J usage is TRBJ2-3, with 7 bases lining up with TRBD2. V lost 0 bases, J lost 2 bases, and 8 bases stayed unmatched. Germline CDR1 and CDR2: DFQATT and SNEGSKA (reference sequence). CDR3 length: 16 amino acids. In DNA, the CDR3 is TGCAGTGCTAGAGATCCCGCGGGAGCACCCACAGATACGCAGTATTTT. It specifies CSARDPAGAPTDTQYF.

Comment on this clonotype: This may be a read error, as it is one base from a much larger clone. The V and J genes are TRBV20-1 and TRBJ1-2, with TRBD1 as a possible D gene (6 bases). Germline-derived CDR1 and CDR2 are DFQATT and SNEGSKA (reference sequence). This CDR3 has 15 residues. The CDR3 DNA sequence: TGCAGTGCTAGAGATCCAGGGCTGGGGGCCTATGGCTACTCCTTC. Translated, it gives CSARDPGLGAYGYSF.

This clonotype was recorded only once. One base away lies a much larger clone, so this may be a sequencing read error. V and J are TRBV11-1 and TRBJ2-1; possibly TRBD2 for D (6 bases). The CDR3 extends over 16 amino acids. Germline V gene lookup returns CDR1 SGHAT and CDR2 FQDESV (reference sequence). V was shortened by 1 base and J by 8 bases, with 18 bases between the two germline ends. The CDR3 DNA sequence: TGTGCCAGCAGCTTAGGAACAGGATGTGCGGGGCATGAGCAGTTCTTC. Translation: CASSLGTGCAGHEQFF.

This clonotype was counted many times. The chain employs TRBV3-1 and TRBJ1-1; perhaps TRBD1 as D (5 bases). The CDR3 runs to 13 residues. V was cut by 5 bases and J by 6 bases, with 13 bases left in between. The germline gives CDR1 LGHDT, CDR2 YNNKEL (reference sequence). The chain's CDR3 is CASSSTGGAEAFF. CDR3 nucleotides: TGTGCCAGCAGCAGTACTGGGGGGGCTGAAGCTTTCTTT.

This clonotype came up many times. CDR3: CASREVGHLNTEAFF. For the CDR3, the DNA is TGTGCCAGTCGTGAAGTGGGCCACTTGAACACTGAAGCTTTCTTT. The chain has TRBV19 and TRBJ1-1; D not resolved. The germline V and J ends were trimmed by 8 bases and 0 bases, with 16 bases remaining between them. Germline loops: CDR1 LNHDA, CDR2 SQIVND (reference sequence). The CDR3 runs 15 residues.

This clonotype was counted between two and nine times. CDR3: CASTRLFGANVLTF. CDR3 DNA sequence: TGTGCCAGCACCAGGTTGTTCGGGGCCAACGTCCTGACTTTC. This sequence joins TRBV6-1 and TRBJ2-6, with unresolved D. The CDR3 contains 14 residues. The germline V and J ends were trimmed by 7 bases and 4 bases, with 11 bases remaining between them. Germline CDR1 and CDR2: MNHNS and SASEGT.

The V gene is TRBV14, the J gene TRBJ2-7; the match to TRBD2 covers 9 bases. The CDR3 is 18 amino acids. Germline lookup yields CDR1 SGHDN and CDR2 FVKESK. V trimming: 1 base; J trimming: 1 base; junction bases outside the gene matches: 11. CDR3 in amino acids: CASSQVAGGRAYSYEQYF. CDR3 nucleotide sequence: TGTGCCAGCAGCCAAGTTGCGGGCGGGAGGGCCTATTCCTACGAGCAGTACTTC. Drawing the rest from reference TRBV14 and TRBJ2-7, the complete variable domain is EAGVTQFPSHSVIEKGQTVTLRCDPISGHDNLYWYRRVMGKEIKFLLHFVKESKQDESGMPNNRFLAERTGGTYSTLKVQPAELEDSGVYFCASSQVAGGRAYSYEQYFGPGTRLTVT.

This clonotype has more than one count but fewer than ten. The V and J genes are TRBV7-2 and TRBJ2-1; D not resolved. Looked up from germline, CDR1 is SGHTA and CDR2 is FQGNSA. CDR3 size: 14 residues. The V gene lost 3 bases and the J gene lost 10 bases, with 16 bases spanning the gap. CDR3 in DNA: TGTGCCAGCAGCTTTGGTAGGATGGGCTCCGAGCAGTTCTTC. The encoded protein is CASSFGRMGSEQFF.

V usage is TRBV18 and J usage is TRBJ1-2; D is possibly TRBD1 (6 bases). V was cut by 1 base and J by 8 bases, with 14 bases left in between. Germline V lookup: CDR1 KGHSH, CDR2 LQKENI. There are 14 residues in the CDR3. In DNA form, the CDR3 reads TGTGCCAGCTCACCACTGAGGGGGGCCGAGGGCTACACCTTC. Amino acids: CASSPLRGAEGYTF.

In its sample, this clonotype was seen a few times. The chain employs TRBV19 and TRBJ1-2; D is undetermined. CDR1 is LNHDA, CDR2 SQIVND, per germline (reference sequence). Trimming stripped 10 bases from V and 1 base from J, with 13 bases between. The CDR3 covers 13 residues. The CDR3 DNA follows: TGTGCCACTGGACCTCGGGATAACTATGGCTACACCTTC. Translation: CATGPRDNYGYTF.